A selection of T cell receptor beta chains follows, all from one sample in a study of OX40 agonist ivuxolimab in advanced cancers. Only in-frame clones appear in the TCRdb table, and some are missing; sequencing was by immunoSEQ multiplex PCR. The sample lists tens of thousands of clones; around 90% were seen once. The specimen was CD4+ or CD8+ T cells sorted from blood, collected in a trial of the OX40 agonist ivuxolimab. The receptors were gathered from an adult with an advanced solid tumor such as melanoma, head and neck, liver or kidney cancer. CDR3s include the opening cysteine and the closing phenylalanine or tryptophan. The order of the fields is clone size, V gene, J gene, D gene, CDR3 protein, CDR3 DNA. The D gene is left open where the match is weak. Where a row states a size, it is once, few, many or the class of an expanded clone; other rows omit it.

>-|TRBV29-1|TRBJ2-2|-
CSGRADSNTGELFF
TGCAGCGGCCGGGCGGACTCCAACACCGGGGAGCTGTTTTTT
>-|TRBV7-2|TRBJ2-7|TRBD1
CASSLAGTGVSEQYF
TGTGCCAGCAGCTTAGCCGGGACAGGGGTTAGTGAGCAGTACTTC
>-|TRBV6-1|TRBJ2-7|-
CASSEVGYEQYF
TGTGCCAGCAGTGAAGTCGGGTACGAGCAGTACTTC
>-|TRBV5-1|TRBJ2-7|TRBD1
CASSPDRAEQYF
TGCGCCAGCAGCCCGGACAGGGCCGAGCAGTACTTC
>-|TRBV13|TRBJ2-1|-
CASSLGLGSYNEQFF
TGTGCCAGCAGCTTAGGCCTAGGCTCCTACAATGAGCAGTTCTTC
>-|TRBV6-6|TRBJ2-2|-
CASSLARSGELFF
TGTGCCAGCAGCCTCGCCCGTTCGGGGGAGCTGTTTTTT
>-|TRBV6-1|TRBJ2-3|TRBD2
CASSELSGTGADTQYF
TGTGCCAGCAGTGAGTTAAGCGGGACGGGGGCAGATACGCAGTATTTT
>-|TRBV6-6|TRBJ1-1|-
CASSSREGGNTEAFF
TGTGCCAGCAGTTCTCGGGAGGGGGGGAACACTGAAGCTTTCTTT
>-|TRBV7-6|TRBJ2-1|TRBD1
CASSLQGAYNEQFF
TGTGCCAGCAGCTTACAGGGGGCATACAATGAGCAGTTCTTC
>-|TRBV6-1|TRBJ2-3|-
CASRTSPGPWPQYF
TGTGCCAGCAGGACCTCTCCGGGGCCCTGGCCGCAGTATTTT
>-|TRBV11-2|TRBJ2-7|-
CASSPNYEQYF
TGTGCCAGCAGCCCTAACTACGAGCAGTACTTC
>-|TRBV30|TRBJ1-2|-
CAWSPGVEVYGYTF
TGTGCCTGGAGCCCGGGGGTGGAAGTCTATGGCTACACCTTC
>-|TRBV19|TRBJ2-7|TRBD1
CASSMETGQTYEQYF
TGTGCCAGTAGTATGGAGACAGGGCAGACTTACGAGCAGTACTTC
>-|TRBV29-1|TRBJ2-7|TRBD1
CSGRDRGGYEQYF
TGCAGCGGCCGGGACAGGGGAGGGTACGAGCAGTACTTC
>-|TRBV4-1|TRBJ2-5|-
CASSQDRGRRMETQYF
TGCGCCAGCAGCCAAGATCGCGGCAGGCGGATGGAGACCCAGTACTTC
>-|TRBV7-9|TRBJ2-3|-
CASSLLGHDTDTQYF
TGTGCCAGCAGCTTACTCGGACACGACACAGATACGCAGTATTTT
>-|TRBV19|TRBJ1-2|-
CASSLLGGIYGYTF
TGTGCCAGTAGCCTCTTGGGGGGGATCTATGGCTACACCTTC
>-|TRBV28|TRBJ2-5|-
CASSLTGRETQYF
TGTGCCAGCAGTTTAACAGGGAGGGAGACCCAGTACTTC
>once|TRBV9|TRBJ2-3|TRBD1
CASSAHGQGGDTQYF
TGTGCCAGCAGCGCACACGGACAGGGGGGAGATACGCAGTATTTT
>once|TRBV11-3|TRBJ2-3|TRBD2
CASSLDSAGGPSTQYF
TGTGCCAGCAGCTTAGATTCCGCGGGAGGGCCGAGTACGCAGTATTTT
>few|TRBV4-2|TRBJ2-7|TRBD1
CASSQEGGDRDYEQYF
TGTGCCAGCAGCCAAGAAGGGGGAGACAGGGACTACGAGCAGTACTTC
>-|TRBV29-1|TRBJ2-1|TRBD2
CSVEDAGLGSYNEQFF
TGCAGCGTTGAAGATGCGGGACTAGGCTCCTACAATGAGCAGTTCTTC
>-|TRBV5-5|TRBJ1-4|TRBD1
CASSLGQGGEKLFF
TGTGCCAGCAGCCTTGGACAGGGCGGGGAAAAACTGTTTTTT
>-|TRBV29-1|TRBJ2-1|-
CSLRSIDGLVNEQFF
TGCAGCTTACGAAGTATTGACGGTTTAGTCAATGAGCAGTTCTTC
>-|TRBV19|TRBJ1-2|TRBD1
CASWDRGLQWGYTF
TGTGCCAGTTGGGACAGGGGGCTACAGTGGGGCTACACCTTC
>-|TRBV29-1|TRBJ2-7|-
CSVVGRISYEQYF
TGCAGCGTTGTGGGAAGGATCTCCTACGAGCAGTACTTC
>-|TRBV9|TRBJ2-7|TRBD1
CANLYRDRGGHEQYF
TGTGCCAACCTATACCGGGACAGGGGTGGACACGAGCAGTACTTC
>-|TRBV7-8|TRBJ1-1|-
CASSPALRQGSGTEAFF
TGTGCCAGCAGCCCAGCTTTACGGCAGGGATCAGGGACTGAAGCTTTCTTT